The clone carrying this T cell receptor (beta chain) came up many times. Antigen unknown. The CDR3 is cut off 3 residues early in the read; its end comes from the germline J gene. This record comes from a study of T cell clonality in common variable immunodeficiency. Study-wide results and caveats: What drives increased CVID clonality needs T cell subpopulation sequencing. Fewer TCRbeta clones were shared among CVID subjects than controls.

The method was immunoSEQ multiplex PCR; TCRdb's version includes in-frame clones alone and lacks a portion of them. Recorded here are about 64,000 clones, none singletons. Most patients and controls had Caucasian heritage. From germline, CDR1 is PRHDT and CDR2 FYEKMQ (reference sequence). The CDR3 spans 15 residues. V shed 0 bases and J shed 6 bases, with 15 bases lying between them. The sequenced material came from peripheral blood mononuclear cells. This receptor was taken from a person aged 18 to 75 in good health. The chain uses TRBV13 and TRBJ2-7; TRBD1 is a possible D gene (5 bases). Incomplete CDR3 DNA: TGTGCCAGCAGCTTAGGCCAGGGTCCCGAACGCGAG. Residues: CASSLGQGPERE. The whole CDR3 region reads CASSLGQGPEREQYF.